This T cell receptor (beta chain) was obtained from a study of molecular identifiers for immune sequencing clone quantification. TCRdb ran MiXCR on the PCR reads and lists one entry per CDR3 protein. Altogether some 590,000 distinct CDR3 sequences are present, about 25% being singletons, with the ten largest covering 0.75% to 0.8%. This CDR3 is 16 amino acids long. V was pared by 0 bases and J by 5 bases, with 12 bases of the junction left unmatched. The germline V gene encodes CDR1 GTSNPN and CDR2 SVGIG (reference sequence). Specimen: naive CD8+ T cells from blood, with Jurkat cell RNA spiked in. The subset was: FACS-sorted CD8+CD4-CCR7+CD45RA+ naive T cells. This chain joins TRBV30 and TRBJ2-5, with 7 bases lining up with TRBD2. This TCR was recovered from a human donor in good health. Some libraries in this study had Jurkat cell RNA spiked in. The CDR3, as DNA: TGTGCCTGGAGTGTACTGGGGGAGGGGATCACCGAGACCCAGTACTTC. Its translation is CAWSVLGEGITETQYF.